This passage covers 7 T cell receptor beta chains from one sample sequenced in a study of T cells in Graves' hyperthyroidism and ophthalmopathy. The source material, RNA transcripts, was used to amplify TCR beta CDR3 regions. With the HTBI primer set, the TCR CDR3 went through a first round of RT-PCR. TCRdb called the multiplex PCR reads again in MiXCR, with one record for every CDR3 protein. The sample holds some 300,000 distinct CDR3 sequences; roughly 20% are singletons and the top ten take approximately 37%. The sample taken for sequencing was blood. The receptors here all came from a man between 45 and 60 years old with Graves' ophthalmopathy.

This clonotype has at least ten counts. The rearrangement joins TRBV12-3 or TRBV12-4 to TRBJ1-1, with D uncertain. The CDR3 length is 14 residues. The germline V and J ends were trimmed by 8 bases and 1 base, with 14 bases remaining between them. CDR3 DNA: TGTGCCAGCCACAAGGACTATCCGAACACTGAAGCTTTCTTT. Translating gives CASHKDYPNTEAFF.

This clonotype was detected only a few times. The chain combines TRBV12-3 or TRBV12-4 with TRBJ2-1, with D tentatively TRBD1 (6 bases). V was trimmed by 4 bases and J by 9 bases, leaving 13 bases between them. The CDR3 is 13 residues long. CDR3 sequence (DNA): TGTGCCAGCAGTTCACAGGGTAGGGCTGAGCAGTTCTTC. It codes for CASSSQGRAEQFF.

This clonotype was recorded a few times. CDR3 sequence (DNA): TGTGCTAGTGGTTTTTCGGGACAGGGGAGCGAAGGCTACACCTTC. Translating it yields CASGFSGQGSEGYTF. The chain employs TRBV12-5 and TRBJ1-2, with 10 positions matching TRBD1. This CDR3 spans 15 amino acids. Germline CDR1 LGHNT, CDR2 FRNRAP. With V trimmed by 3 bases and J by 8 bases, 9 bases remained unmatched.

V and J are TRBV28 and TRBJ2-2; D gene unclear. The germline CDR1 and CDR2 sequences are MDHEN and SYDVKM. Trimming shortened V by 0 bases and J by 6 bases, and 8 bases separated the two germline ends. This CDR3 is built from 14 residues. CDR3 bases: TGTGCCAGCAGTTTATGGAGTAAAGCCGGGGAGCTGTTTTTT. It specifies CASSLWSKAGELFF.

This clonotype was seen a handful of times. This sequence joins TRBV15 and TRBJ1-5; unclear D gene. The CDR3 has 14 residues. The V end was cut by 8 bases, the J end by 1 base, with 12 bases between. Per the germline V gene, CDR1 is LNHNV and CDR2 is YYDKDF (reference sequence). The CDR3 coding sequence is TGTGCCACCTCAAGGGCGGGAAGCAATCAGCCCCAGCATTTT. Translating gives CATSRAGSNQPQHF. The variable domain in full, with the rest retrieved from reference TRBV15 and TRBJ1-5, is DAMVIQNPRYQVTQFGKPVTLSCSQTLNHNVMYWYQQKSSQAPKLLFHYYDKDFNNEADTPDNFQSRRPNTSFCFLDIRSPGLGDTAMYLCATSRAGSNQPQHFGDGTRLSIL.

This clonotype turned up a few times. This CDR3 is CAWRDSSYEQYF. Written as DNA, the CDR3 is TGTGCCTGGAGGGACAGCTCCTACGAGCAGTACTTC. The gene calls are TRBV30 and TRBJ2-7; D may be TRBD1 (6 bases). The CDR3 has 12 residues. Germline CDR1 and CDR2: GTSNPN and SVGIG (reference sequence). Trimming took 3 bases from V and 0 from J, leaving 6 bases between them.

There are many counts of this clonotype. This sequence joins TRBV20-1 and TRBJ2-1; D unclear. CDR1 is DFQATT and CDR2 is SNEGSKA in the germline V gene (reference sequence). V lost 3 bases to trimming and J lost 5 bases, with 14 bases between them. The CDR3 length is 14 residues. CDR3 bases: TGCAGTGCTAGTCTTTGGAATAGCAACAATGAGCAGTTCTTC. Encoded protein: CSASLWNSNNEQFF.